These T cell receptor beta chains were read from a single sample in a study of shared clonotypes between healthy human individuals. Sequencing used immunoSEQ multiplex PCR; TCRdb keeps in-frame clones, though not all of them. The table records 2,500,000 or so clones, 93% of them present only once. Sequencing input: naive CD4+ T cells from PBMCs. Receptor source: a man aged 18 to 30 in good health. Some clones in this sample may be carry-over from other donors' samples. The CDR3 runs from the conserved cysteine through the conserved F or W. A clone size is listed for some rows: how often the clone was seen (once, few, many), or a class if it is expanded.

CDR3aa,v_gene,abundance
CASSEGDRSPANEKLFF,TRBV21-1,.
CASSPGGTGNTEAFF,TRBV5-8,.
CASSVGQASYSNQPQHF,TRBV7-8,.
CASSTGSGNTIYF,TRBV5-1,.
CAWRRTGRPYEQYF,TRBV30,.
CASSRQGREKLFF,TRBV25-1,.
CASSTQGGVGTEAFF,TRBV11-2,.
CASSPDSTGYTF,TRBV5-1,few
CASSARDGTYEQYF,TRBV19,.
CASGRFSYEQYF,TRBV28,.
CASSLGGQGSF,TRBV11-3,.
CASSVGADTQYF,TRBV9,once
CASSRTSGGSYEQYF,TRBV19,.
CATSFGGDEDGYTF,TRBV27,once
CASSPGQVLSNQPQHF,TRBV7-6,once
CASSLVPSVSSTDTQYF,TRBV7-8,.
CASSLKGGSSGANVLTF,TRBV21-1,.
CTSMLEAFF,TRBV29-1,.
CASRGGVGDSNQPQHF,TRBV6-6,.
CASSLSGVNTGELFF,TRBV5-1,.
CSVSVLRQQYF,TRBV29-1,.
CASKRTSGGQNF,TRBV5-6,.
CASSYGTGVGEETQYF,TRBV19,.
CASSPRTGETQYF,TRBV19,.
CASSLARPGLSYEQYF,TRBV13,.
CASRAGLAGGYEQYF,TRBV28,.
CASSQERTGGTGYTF,TRBV4-2,.
CSVDEGDTEAFF,TRBV29-1,.
CASLGRDSLDGSPLHF,TRBV7-2,.
CASRMDRGRYEQYF,TRBV27,.
CASSWRRQGAKGYTF,TRBV5-6,.
CASSEGQGESYEQYF,TRBV5-1,.
CATQSQGSTDTQYF,TRBV10-3,.
CASSLTGYYEQYF,TRBV28,.
CASSPRGNKNIQYF,TRBV11-3,.
CASSFGFWDTQYF,TRBV7-7,.
CASSSVRGREGNTIYF,TRBV7-9,.
CSATGYGYTF,TRBV20-1,.
CATSIGGQNEKLFF,TRBV15,.
CASSRSGSLRDTQYF,TRBV6-4,.
CASSPVLSGANVLTF,TRBV4-1,.
CASSKWSGLRQVQISETQYF,TRBV21-1,.
CASSLSYSNQPQHF,TRBV28,.
CASSQGGLGEKYGYTF,TRBV4-1,.
CASSLVAGGPGELFF,TRBV5-1,.
CASSLLAGGIIYEQYF,TRBV11-2,.
CASSPLGGIYEQYF,TRBV18,.
CSVVRYRDIRTDTQYF,TRBV29-1,.
CASSPGDLLTYEQYF,TRBV19,.
CATSSGRTDTQYF,TRBV5-1,.
CASSYSGFGGGELFF,TRBV6-5,.